This T cell receptor beta chain was recorded in a study of response to subunit inactivated influenza vaccine. Findings and caveats of the study: New T cells are recruited in small numbers by each seasonal influenza vaccination, according to the authors' suggestion.

The germline CDR1 and CDR2 sequences are MGHRA and YSYEKL. Trimming pared 3 bases from V and 7 bases from J, leaving 13 bases between. There are 15 residues in the CDR3. TCRdb processed the RT-PCR reads anew with MiXCR; each CDR3 protein has one entry. The top ten clones hold 11% of a sample with over 650,000 distinct CDR3 sequences, around a sixth of them seen once. Points on this clonotype: Its target is not known.

This material consisted of PBMCs from blood, taken less than 6 days after vaccination. The rearrangement joins TRBV4-1 to TRBJ1-6, with D perhaps matching TRBD1 (6 bases). This clonotype was sampled from a man over 45 who received an inactivated influenza vaccine. CDR3 amino acids: CASSHPGVKNSPLHF. DNA of the CDR3: TGCGCCAGCAGCCACCCAGGGGTCAAGAATTCACCCCTCCACTTT.